The rows below give T cell receptor beta chains drawn from one sample of a study of CD8 T cells in Susac syndrome. A single record per CDR3 protein comes from TCRdb applying MiXCR to the immunoSEQ multiplex PCR reads. The sample has around 70,000 distinct CDR3 sequences, roughly 94% seen once. Sequencing was done on a sample of CD8+ T cells from PBMCs. The receptors were gathered from a human donor with multiple sclerosis. Each CDR3 is given with its conserved first and last residue. A D gene is named only where the DNA matches it firmly. Size is omitted from some rows. Given values are once, few, many or a class for expanded clones.

size,J,V,D,CDR3,DNA
-,TRBJ2-1,TRBV28,-,CASNLAEVYNEQFF,TGTGCCAGCAACTTAGCGGAGGTTTACAATGAGCAGTTCTTC
-,TRBJ2-7,TRBV15,TRBD2,CATSQTEASGYEQYF,TGTGCCACCAGCCAAACCGAGGCTAGCGGCTACGAGCAGTACTTC
-,TRBJ2-1,TRBV27,TRBD2,CASTWSGSSYNEQFF,TGTGCCAGCACCTGGAGCGGGAGTTCCTACAATGAGCAGTTCTTC
-,TRBJ2-5,TRBV12-3/TRBV12-4,TRBD2,CASSFGGEGSKETQYF,TGTGCCAGCAGTTTTGGTGGGGAGGGGTCGAAAGAGACCCAGTACTTC
-,TRBJ2-1,TRBV27,-,CASSPSGGAGEFF,TGTGCCAGCAGTCCGTCCGGGGGAGCTGGGGAGTTCTTC
-,TRBJ2-1,TRBV9,TRBD1,CASSVSWTGANEQFF,TGTGCCAGCAGCGTATCCTGGACAGGGGCAAATGAGCAGTTCTTC
-,TRBJ2-7,TRBV27,-,CASSSAGEEQYF,TGTGCCAGCAGTTCCGCTGGAGAGGAGCAGTACTTC
-,TRBJ2-5,TRBV9,TRBD1,CASSVVDRGPQETQYF,TGTGCCAGCAGCGTAGTGGACAGGGGACCCCAAGAGACCCAGTACTTC
-,TRBJ2-1,TRBV10-3,TRBD2,CAISAQIWTSGRDNEQFF,TGTGCCATCAGTGCTCAAATTTGGACTAGCGGGAGGGACAATGAGCAGTTCTTC
-,TRBJ2-7,TRBV9,-,CASSVAVGTGKPYEQYF,TGTGCCAGCAGCGTAGCTGTAGGCACAGGGAAACCCTACGAGCAGTACTTC
-,TRBJ2-5,TRBV6-2/TRBV6-3,-,CASSWGHQETQYF,TGTGCCAGCAGTTGGGGTCACCAAGAGACCCAGTACTTC
-,TRBJ2-1,TRBV15,TRBD2,CATSGRVRGNEQFF,TGTGCCACCAGCGGGAGGGTACGGGGCAATGAGCAGTTCTTC
-,TRBJ1-5,TRBV15,TRBD1,CATSREGQVQPQHF,TGTGCCACCAGCAGAGAGGGACAGGTACAGCCCCAGCATTTT
-,TRBJ2-6,TRBV24-1,TRBD2,CATSDLSLAGVGANVLTF,TGTGCCACCAGTGATTTGTCGCTAGCGGGAGTTGGGGCCAACGTCCTGACTTTC
few,TRBJ2-1,TRBV7-8,-,CASSLGGPNEQFF,TGTGCCAGCAGCTTAGGAGGTCCCAATGAGCAGTTCTTC
-,TRBJ2-7,TRBV7-2,-,CASSLALGAYLPYEQYF,TGTGCCAGCAGCTTAGCGTTGGGAGCCTATCTCCCCTACGAGCAGTACTTC
-,TRBJ2-7,TRBV5-1,-,CASAEGIGSYEQYF,TGCGCCAGCGCGGAGGGAATAGGCTCCTACGAGCAGTACTTC
once,TRBJ1-5,TRBV30,TRBD1,CAWSSTGNDQPQHF,TGTGCCTGGAGCTCGACAGGGAATGATCAGCCCCAGCATTTT
-,TRBJ2-7,TRBV7-9,-,CASSPRVSSYEQYF,TGTGCCAGCAGCCCCAGAGTGAGCTCCTACGAGCAGTACTTC
-,TRBJ2-1,TRBV20-1,TRBD2,CSAATSGSPGEQFF,TGCAGTGCTGCGACTAGCGGGAGTCCGGGTGAGCAGTTCTTC
-,TRBJ2-1,TRBV4-1,-,CASSHLDLDNEQFF,TGCGCCAGCAGCCACCTCGACTTGGACAATGAGCAGTTCTTC
few,TRBJ2-3,TRBV28,-,CASSLEDTQYF,TGTGCCAGCAGTTTGGAGGATACGCAGTATTTT
-,TRBJ2-1,TRBV9,TRBD2,CASSGGTNYNEQFF,TGTGCCAGCAGCGGCGGGACTAACTACAATGAGCAGTTCTTC
once,TRBJ1-1,TRBV7-9,TRBD1,CASRELQGASEAFF,TGTGCCAGCAGGGAACTTCAGGGGGCGAGTGAAGCTTTCTTT
-,TRBJ1-6,TRBV21-1,-,CASDFTGQRNSPLHF,TGTGCCAGCGATTTTACGGGACAGCGGAATTCACCCCTCCACTTT
-,TRBJ1-2,TRBV29-1,TRBD1,CSVNGQGAEGYTF,TGCAGCGTAAACGGACAGGGGGCGGAGGGCTACACCTTC
-,TRBJ2-3,TRBV12-3/TRBV12-4,TRBD1,CASKQGAPDTQYF,TGTGCCAGCAAACAGGGGGCTCCGGATACGCAGTATTTT
-,TRBJ1-5,TRBV3-1,-,CASSQGQTNQPQHF,TGTGCCAGCAGCCAAGGACAGACCAATCAGCCCCAGCATTTT